The 10 T cell receptor beta chains presented below share a single source sample, sequenced in a study of early T cells in non-severe SARS-CoV-2 infection. A single record per CDR3 protein comes from TCRdb applying MiXCR to the 5' RACE reads. The data contain about 59,000 distinct CDR3 sequences, approximately 10% of them singletons. Sequenced material: whole blood. These receptors were obtained from an adult who was a healthcare worker with PCR-confirmed SARS-CoV-2 infection or an uninfected control (not recorded which).

This clonotype came up a few times. The genes are TRBV19 and TRBJ2-2; D call uncertain. V was cut by 3 bases and J by 5 bases, with 16 bases left in between. The V gene's germline CDR1 is LNHDA and CDR2 SQIVND (reference sequence). This CDR3 is 16 amino acids long. Here the CDR3 DNA reads TGTGCCAGTAGTATGCAGGTCCCCCGCTTTACCGGGGAGCTGTTTTTT. This gives the protein CASSMQVPRFTGELFF.

This clonotype was observed at least ten times. The rearrangement joins TRBV12-3 or TRBV12-4 to TRBJ1-3, with a tentative D call TRBD1 (5 bases). The ends were cut back, 6 bases at V and 2 bases at J, with 11 bases in the middle. The CDR3 extends over 14 amino acids. The CDR3, as DNA: TGTGCCAGCAGCAATGGACAACCTGGAAACACCATATATTTT. Residues: CASSNGQPGNTIYF.

V gene TRBV7-2 combines with J gene TRBJ2-5; 10 positions agree with TRBD1. The CDR3 is made up of 14 amino acids. In germline, CDR1 is SGHTA, CDR2 FQGNSA. J was trimmed by 7 bases and V by 3 bases; bases with no gene match: 5. The CDR3: CASSLGQGLRTQYF. CDR3 sequence (DNA): TGTGCCAGCAGCTTGGGACAGGGGCTCCGGACCCAGTACTTC.

This clonotype was counted at least ten times. The V call is TRBV7-6, the J call TRBJ2-5, with 8 bases that match TRBD2. V shed 3 bases and J 4 bases; nucleotides not matched to a gene: 7. The CDR3 extends over 15 amino acids. Germline V gene data show CDR1 as SGHVS and CDR2 as FNYEAQ. As DNA, the CDR3 is TGTGCCAGCAGCTTTAAAGCGGGGGCGGCAGAGACCCAGTACTTC. Translation gives CASSFKAGAAETQYF.

The chain joins TRBV6-4 to TRBJ2-7; the match to TRBD2 covers 10 bases. With 0 bases clipped from V and 4 bases from J, the junction kept 6 bases outside the gene matches. Germline V gene sequence: CDR1 MRHNA, CDR2 SNTAGT. CDR3 size: 16 residues. CDR3: CASSDSIIAGGYEQYF. The CDR3 DNA follows: TGTGCCAGCAGTGACTCGATAATAGCGGGAGGTTACGAGCAGTACTTC.

This clonotype was recorded a few times. The chain couples TRBV6-5 to TRBJ2-2, with D possibly being TRBD1 (5 bases). The CDR3 is made up of 16 amino acids. Germline loops: CDR1 MNHEY, CDR2 SVGAGI. Trimming cost V 6 bases and J 5 bases, with 19 bases left between them. Written as DNA, the CDR3 is TGTGCCAGCAGCTATGACAGCTCGAGGTTTACCGGGGAGCTGTTTTTT. Its translation is CASSYDSSRFTGELFF.

This clonotype was observed at least ten times. The genes are TRBV7-2 and TRBJ2-3, with 14 bases identical to TRBD2. Germline V gene sequence: CDR1 SGHTA, CDR2 FQGNSA. CDR3 length equals 17 residues. Trimming took 4 bases from V and 2 from J; bases not matched to a gene: 5. In nucleotides, the CDR3 is TGTGCCAGCAGCTCGACGGGACTAGCGGGGGTCACAGATACGCAGTATTTT. Its translation: CASSSTGLAGVTDTQYF.

This clonotype was observed at least ten times. The genes are TRBV20-1 and TRBJ1-5, with unresolved D. CDR3 length equals 14 residues. V gave up 3 bases and J gave up 2 bases, with 11 bases separating them. Per the germline V gene, CDR1 is DFQATT and CDR2 is SNEGSKA (reference sequence). The CDR3 reads CSARGFGGNQPQHF. CDR3 DNA: TGCAGTGCTAGGGGCTTTGGGGGCAATCAGCCCCAGCATTTT.

This clonotype showed up many times. The gene calls are TRBV2 and TRBJ2-5; unclear D gene. The ends were cut back, 0 bases at V and 1 base at J, with 9 bases in the middle. The germline CDR1 and CDR2 sequences are SNHLY and FYNNEI. The length of the CDR3 is 15 residues. CDR3 sequence reads: CASSEARFGQETQYF. The CDR3 nucleotides are TGTGCCAGCAGTGAAGCAAGGTTCGGCCAAGAGACCCAGTACTTC.

At least ten counts were recorded for this clonotype. The chain employs TRBV5-1 and TRBJ2-3; 9 bases map to TRBD2. The CDR3 sequence is 16 residues long. The germline gives CDR1 SGHRS, CDR2 YFSETQ. Trimming cost V 0 bases and J 5 bases; bases outside gene matches: 7. The CDR3 reads CASSLASSGAKDTQYF. The CDR3 nucleotides read TGCGCCAGCAGCTTGGCGTCTAGCGGGGCGAAAGATACGCAGTATTTT.